The rows below give T cell receptor beta chains drawn from one sample of a study of control samples from healthy donors and cancer patients. The assay was immunoSEQ multiplex PCR, and TCRdb's table has in-frame clones only and misses some. The table includes fewer than 200,000 clones, roughly 94% detected once. The specimen sequenced was PBMCs. These receptors originate from a man in his sixties with colorectal cancer. Both conserved end residues are trimmed from each CDR3. D genes are given only for firm matches.

TRBV14,TRBJ2-3,14,-,ASSQDQGTSTDTQY
TRBV6-5,TRBJ1-2,11,-,ASSKGTNYGYT
TRBV11-2,TRBJ1-2,13,-,ASSSPRRAGYGYT
TRBV2,TRBJ2-7,11,-,ASSEARDYEQY
TRBV4-1,TRBJ2-6,16,-,ASSLPGRRPSGANVLT
TRBV6-5,TRBJ2-2,12,TRBD1,ASSSQGATGELF
TRBV7-9,TRBJ1-4,12,-,ASSGTPTNEKLF
TRBV7-9,TRBJ1-4,13,TRBD1,ASSGGTGIGEKLF
TRBV11-2,TRBJ1-4,14,-,ASSFSPYQPNEKLF
TRBV19,TRBJ1-1,12,-,ASNEGGLDTEAF
TRBV6-2/TRBV6-3,TRBJ2-5,12,-,ASSLNQGQETQY
TRBV5-1,TRBJ2-5,13,-,ASSSEGFQGETQY
TRBV2,TRBJ2-2,13,TRBD1,ASTATGGATGELF
TRBV27,TRBJ1-1,12,-,ASSLQILNTEAF
TRBV6-5,TRBJ2-7,14,-,ASSYTAALGGYEQY
TRBV2,TRBJ1-2,12,TRBD1,ASGGTGGAGGYT
TRBV7-2,TRBJ2-5,14,-,ASSLVGGAYQETQY
TRBV5-1,TRBJ2-5,9,-,ASSVQETQY
TRBV3-1/TRBV3-2,TRBJ2-3,14,TRBD2,ASSSGQRGPTDTQY
TRBV18,TRBJ2-4,13,TRBD1,ASSPIDRDKNIQY
TRBV10-3,TRBJ1-1,10,-,AISESSAEAF
TRBV18,TRBJ2-6,13,-,ASSTGSSGANVLT
TRBV6-2/TRBV6-3,TRBJ1-5,12,TRBD1,ASSYGRGLQPQH
TRBV12-3/TRBV12-4,TRBJ2-7,9,-,ASSSGIEQY
TRBV19,TRBJ1-4,10,-,ASSIGTEKLF
TRBV7-9,TRBJ2-2,16,TRBD2,ASSPGRLAGGPTGELF
TRBV7-2,TRBJ2-5,14,-,ASSSRGTLYQETQY
TRBV3-1/TRBV3-2,TRBJ1-5,16,-,ASSQSYGSQHSNQPQH
TRBV18,TRBJ2-2,11,-,ASSPSSTGELF
TRBV29-1,TRBJ2-2,12,-,SARRGQGTGELF
TRBV30,TRBJ1-2,10,-,AWSLTGYGYT
TRBV5-1,TRBJ1-1,16,TRBD1,ASSLAGTGTGMNTEAF
TRBV28,TRBJ2-7,14,TRBD1,ASSLVGQGGSYEQY
TRBV4-1,TRBJ2-2,17,TRBD2,ASSQLGLVRRGIGGELF
TRBV6-5,TRBJ1-6,12,-,ASRPRGTNSPLH
TRBV3-1/TRBV3-2,TRBJ2-5,15,TRBD2,ASSQSSGGPSGETQY
TRBV18,TRBJ1-2,11,-,ASSYGIHYGYT
TRBV3-1/TRBV3-2,TRBJ1-1,10,-,ASSQAHTEAF
TRBV11-2,TRBJ2-5,13,-,ASSLNSQGQETQY
TRBV5-1,TRBJ2-3,13,TRBD2,ASSLGGSTTDTQY
TRBV5-6,TRBJ1-4,13,-,ASSLVATTNEKLF
TRBV29-1,TRBJ1-2,13,TRBD1,SVVFSPDRGSGYT
TRBV7-9,TRBJ1-1,12,-,ASRDRGGPTEAF
TRBV19,TRBJ1-3,12,-,ARVPRGVGNTIY
TRBV7-9,TRBJ1-2,9,-,ASGANYGYT
TRBV29-1,TRBJ2-2,13,-,SVEEGVSNTGELF